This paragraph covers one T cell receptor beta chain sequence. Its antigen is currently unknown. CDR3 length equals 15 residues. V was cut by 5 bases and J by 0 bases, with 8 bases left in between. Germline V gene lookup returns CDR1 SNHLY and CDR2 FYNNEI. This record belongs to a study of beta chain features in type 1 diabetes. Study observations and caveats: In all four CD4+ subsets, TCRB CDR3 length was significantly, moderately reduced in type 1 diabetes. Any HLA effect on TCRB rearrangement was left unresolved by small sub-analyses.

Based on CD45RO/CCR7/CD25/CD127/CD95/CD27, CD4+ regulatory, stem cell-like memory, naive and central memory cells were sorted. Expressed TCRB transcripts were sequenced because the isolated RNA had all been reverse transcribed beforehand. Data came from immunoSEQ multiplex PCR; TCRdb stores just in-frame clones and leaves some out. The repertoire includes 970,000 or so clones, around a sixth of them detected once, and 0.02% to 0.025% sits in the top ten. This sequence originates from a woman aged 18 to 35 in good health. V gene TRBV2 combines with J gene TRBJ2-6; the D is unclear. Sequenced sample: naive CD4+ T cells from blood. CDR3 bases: TGTGCCAGCAGTTTTGAGCGCTCTGGGGCCAACGTCCTGACTTTC. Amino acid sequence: CASSFERSGANVLTF.